The 7 T cell receptor beta chains listed next were all sequenced from one sample in a study of Graves' ophthalmopathy and Graves' hyperthyroidism. Amplification targeted the TCR beta CDR3 regions, with RNA transcripts as the source material. HTBI primers were employed in first-round RT-PCR, then a second-round multiplex PCR followed. One entry per CDR3 protein, called by TCRdb with MiXCR from the multiplex PCR reads. The sample gives approximately 700,000 distinct CDR3 sequences, about two fifths of which show up once; about 3.3% is in the top ten. The sequenced sample consisted of peripheral blood. These receptors came from an adult man with Graves' ophthalmopathy.

In its sample, this clonotype was seen many times. This chain connects TRBV12-3 or TRBV12-4 to TRBJ1-6; no clear D. This CDR3 has 13 amino acids. V was shortened by 3 bases and J by 8 bases, with 8 bases between the two germline ends. The CDR3 here is CASSLGYHSPLHF. The CDR3 bases are TGTGCCAGCAGTTTGGGATATCATTCACCCCTCCACTTT.

About this clonotype: The missing conserved phenylalanine or tryptophan at the end of this CDR3 makes a read error likely. The limits of the CDR3 on the DNA are not certain, so only TCRdb's listed CDR3 is given. The chain combines TRBV2 with TRBJ2-6. Germline V gene sequence: CDR1 SNHLY, CDR2 FYNNEI. Termini included, the CDR3 measures 9 amino acids. The CDR3 loop reads CASRPTGNT.

This clonotype was observed a handful of times. V usage is TRBV20-1 and J usage is TRBJ2-7, with 7 bases fitting TRBD2. The CDR3 totals 15 residues. The V gene's germline CDR1 is DFQATT and CDR2 SNEGSKA (reference sequence). J lost 2 bases, V lost 0 bases, and 7 bases had no gene match. The CDR3 DNA sequence: TGCAGTGCTAGAGATCTGGCTAGCGGTACCTACGAGCAGTACTTC. It specifies CSARDLASGTYEQYF.

This clonotype was detected a few times. The CDR3 DNA is TGCAGTGCAAGTGCTGGGACCCCCTCTTCGTATGGCTACACCTTC. Translating it yields CSASAGTPSSYGYTF. V usage is TRBV20-1 and J usage is TRBJ1-2, with a tentative D call TRBD1 (5 bases). CDR1 is DFQATT and CDR2 is SNEGSKA in the germline V gene (reference sequence). This CDR3 has 15 residues. V lost 6 bases to trimming and J lost 5 bases, with 22 bases between them.

This rearrangement joins TRBV7-9 to TRBJ1-5; a weak D match, TRBD1 (5 bases). V was shortened by 6 bases and J by 11 bases, with 20 bases between the two germline ends. Germline CDR1 SEHNR, CDR2 FQNEAQ (reference sequence). This CDR3 is 14 amino acids long. The chain's CDR3 is CASRDGSGGVAQHF. The CDR3 DNA follows: TGTGCCAGCAGAGACGGAAGCGGGGGGGTCGCCCAGCATTTT.

Details on this clonotype: A read error may produce the germline difference seen at one junction end. The chain joins TRBV24-1 to TRBJ2-5; D may be TRBD2 (6 bases). The CDR3 covers 15 residues. Germline CDR1 reads KGHDR; CDR2 reads SFDVKD. DNA for the CDR3: TGTGCCACCAGTGATTTGGGCGGGGCCCAAGAGACCCAGAACTTC. It encodes CATSDLGGAQETQNF.

This rearrangement joins TRBV20-1 to TRBJ2-6; 8 bases agree with TRBD1. Germline assignment: CDR1 DFQATT and CDR2 SNEGSKA (reference sequence). The CDR3 is made up of 15 amino acids. Trimming at V came to 6 bases and at J to 1 base, leaving 5 bases not matched to a gene. The CDR3 here is CSADRGPSGANVLTF. The CDR3 bases are TGCAGTGCCGACAGGGGCCCATCTGGGGCCAACGTCCTGACTTTC.